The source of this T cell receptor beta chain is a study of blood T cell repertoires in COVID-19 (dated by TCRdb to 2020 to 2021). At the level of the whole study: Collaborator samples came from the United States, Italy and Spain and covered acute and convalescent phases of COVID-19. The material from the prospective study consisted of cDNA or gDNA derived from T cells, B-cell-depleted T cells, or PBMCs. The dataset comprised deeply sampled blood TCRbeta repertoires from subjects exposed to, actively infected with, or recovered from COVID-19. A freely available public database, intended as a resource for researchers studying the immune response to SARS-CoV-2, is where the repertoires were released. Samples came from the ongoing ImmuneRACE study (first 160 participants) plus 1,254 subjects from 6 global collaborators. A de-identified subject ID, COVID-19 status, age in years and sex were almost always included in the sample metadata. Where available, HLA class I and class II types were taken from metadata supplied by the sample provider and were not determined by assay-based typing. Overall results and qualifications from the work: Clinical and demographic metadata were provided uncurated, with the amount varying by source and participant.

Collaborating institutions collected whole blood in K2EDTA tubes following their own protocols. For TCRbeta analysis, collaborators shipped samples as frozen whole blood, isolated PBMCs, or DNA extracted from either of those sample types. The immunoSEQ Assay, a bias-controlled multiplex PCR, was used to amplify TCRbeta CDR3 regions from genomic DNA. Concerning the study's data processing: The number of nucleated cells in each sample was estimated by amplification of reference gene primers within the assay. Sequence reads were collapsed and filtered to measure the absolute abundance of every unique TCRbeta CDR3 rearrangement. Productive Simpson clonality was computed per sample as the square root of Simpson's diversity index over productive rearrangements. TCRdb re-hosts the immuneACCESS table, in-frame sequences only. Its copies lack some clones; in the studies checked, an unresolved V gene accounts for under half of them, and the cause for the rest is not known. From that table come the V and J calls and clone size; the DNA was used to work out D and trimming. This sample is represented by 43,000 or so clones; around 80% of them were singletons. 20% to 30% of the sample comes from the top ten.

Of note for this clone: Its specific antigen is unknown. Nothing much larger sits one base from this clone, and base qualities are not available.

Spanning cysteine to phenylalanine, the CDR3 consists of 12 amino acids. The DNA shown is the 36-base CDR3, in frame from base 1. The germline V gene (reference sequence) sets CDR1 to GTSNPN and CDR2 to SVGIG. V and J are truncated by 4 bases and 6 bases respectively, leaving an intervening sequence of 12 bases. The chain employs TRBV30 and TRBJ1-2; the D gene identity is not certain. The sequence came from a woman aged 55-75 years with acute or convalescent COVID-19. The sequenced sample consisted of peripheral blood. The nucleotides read TGTGCCTGGACCGGGAATTTCAATGGCTACACCTTC. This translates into CAWTGNFNGYTF.